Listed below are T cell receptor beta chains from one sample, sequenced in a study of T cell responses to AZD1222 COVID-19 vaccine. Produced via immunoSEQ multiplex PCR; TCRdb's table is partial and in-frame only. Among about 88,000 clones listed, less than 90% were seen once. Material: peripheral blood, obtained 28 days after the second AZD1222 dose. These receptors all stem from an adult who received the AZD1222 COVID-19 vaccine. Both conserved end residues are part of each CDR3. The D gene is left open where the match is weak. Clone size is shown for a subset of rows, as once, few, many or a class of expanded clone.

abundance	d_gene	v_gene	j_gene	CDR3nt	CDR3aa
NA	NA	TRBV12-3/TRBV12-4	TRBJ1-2	TGTGCCAGCAGTTTAGCGCTCGGGGGCTACACCTTC	CASSLALGGYTF
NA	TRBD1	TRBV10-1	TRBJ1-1	TGCGCCAGCAGTGAGGGACAGGGGGCGGACACTGAAGCTTTCTTT	CASSEGQGADTEAFF
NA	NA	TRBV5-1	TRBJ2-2	TGCGCCAGCAGCCTCAGGCGGAGGGACCCTAACACCGGGGAGCTGTTTTTT	CASSLRRRDPNTGELFF
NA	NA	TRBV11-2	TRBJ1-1	TGTGCCAGCAGCTTAGGCAGGAACACTGAAGCTTTCTTT	CASSLGRNTEAFF
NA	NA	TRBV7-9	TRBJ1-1	TGTGCCAGCAGCCTATCACAGACGAACACTGAAGCTTTCTTT	CASSLSQTNTEAFF
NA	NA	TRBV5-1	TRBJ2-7	TGCGCCAGCAGCTTGGACACCATCTCTTACGAGCAGTACTTC	CASSLDTISYEQYF
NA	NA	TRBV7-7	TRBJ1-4	TGTGCCAGCAGCTTAGGTACAGGGAACGAAAAACTGTTTTTT	CASSLGTGNEKLFF
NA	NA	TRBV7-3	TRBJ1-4	TGTGCCAGCAGCTTCCCCGGGACCCACTTT	CASSFPGTHF
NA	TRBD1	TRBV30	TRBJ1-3	TGTGCCTGGAGTGTTACAGGGGTAAACACCATATATTTT	CAWSVTGVNTIYF
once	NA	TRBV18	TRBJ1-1	TGTGCCAGCTCACCGGGCCAGGTGTTAGCTTTCTTT	CASSPGQVLAFF
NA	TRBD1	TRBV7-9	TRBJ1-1	TGTGCCAGCAGCTTACGACAGGGGGTTCGTTCGGTTTACACTGAAGCTTTCTTT	CASSLRQGVRSVYTEAFF
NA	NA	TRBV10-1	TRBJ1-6	TGCGCCAGCAGTGAGTCTCCCGACGGGTCACCCCTCCACTTT	CASSESPDGSPLHF
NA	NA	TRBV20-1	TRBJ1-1	TGCAGTGCACGGGGCTCCCGAGAAGCTTTCTTT	CSARGSREAFF
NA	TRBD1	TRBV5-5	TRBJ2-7	TGTGCCAGCAGCTTGTCTTATGGGACAGCAACACTCTACGAGCAGTACTTC	CASSLSYGTATLYEQYF
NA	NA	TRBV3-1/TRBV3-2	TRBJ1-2	TGTGCCAGCAGCCAAAACTATGGCTACACCTTC	CASSQNYGYTF
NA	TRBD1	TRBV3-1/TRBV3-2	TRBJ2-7	TGTGCCAGCAGCCACCATCCCGGGACAGTCACCTCCGAGCAGTACTTC	CASSHHPGTVTSEQYF
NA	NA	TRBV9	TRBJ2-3	TGTGCCAGCAGCGCACAGGGTAGTGGGACAGATACGCAGTATTTT	CASSAQGSGTDTQYF
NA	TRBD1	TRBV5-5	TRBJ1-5	TGTGCCAGCAGCTTATCAGGGGGCATAGAGAAGGGTCAGCCCCAGCATTTT	CASSLSGGIEKGQPQHF
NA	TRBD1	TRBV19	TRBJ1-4	TGTGCCAGTAGTTCCGGGATGAGGCCGGGACAGGGGGCGCGGGACGAAAAACTGTTTTTT	CASSSGMRPGQGARDEKLFF
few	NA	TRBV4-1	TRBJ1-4	TGCGCCAGCAGCCGTCGGGGAGGGCCGGCTAATGAAAAACTGTTTTTT	CASSRRGGPANEKLFF
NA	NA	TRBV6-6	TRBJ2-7	TGTGCCAGCAGAGAACAGGGCAGGGGAACCTACGAGCAGTACTTC	CASREQGRGTYEQYF
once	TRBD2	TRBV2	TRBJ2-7	TGTGCCAGCAGTGAGATAGCGGGGGGGCCCTACGAGCAGTACTTC	CASSEIAGGPYEQYF